The T cell receptor beta chain under discussion was sequenced for a study of cytotoxic CD8 clonotypes in ibrutinib-treated CLL (dated by TCRdb to the early 2020s). Describing the broader study: The cohort was composed of 11 relapsed/refractory and roughly 15 treatment-naive patients; IGHV unmutated status was identified in some 17 patients. Responses were partial in some 24 patients and complete in 2; after median around 66 months follow-up, around 15 stayed in remission and about twelve progressed. The response samples were drawn at a median of approximately twelve months into treatment, with a range of about 6 to 36 months. On average, each sample had some 250,000 productive templates and more than 75,000 productive rearrangements. Of the roughly 86 people in the trial, some 28 had longitudinal samples available. Cryopreserved peripheral blood mononuclear cells were obtained prior to treatment, at the time of response, and at either disease progression or sustained remission. Patients were still on ibrutinib when every remission and progressive disease sample was collected.

The CDR1 and CDR2 encoded by the germline V gene (reference sequence) are MNHNY and SVGAGI. V is shortened by 7 bases, J by 5 bases, and the region joining them spans 21 bases. CDR3 length: 15 amino acids, cysteine to phenylalanine. Only the CDR3 part of the read is kept: 45 bases, read in frame from the first base. A MiSeq instrument was used for deep resolution sequencing, which targeted depths ranging from 1 in 1 million up to 1 in 200,000 T cells, with coverage averaging 10x for each clonotype. The immunoSEQ hsTCRB Kit was used to generate the TCR beta libraries. The paper's data handling went like this. ImmunoSEQ Data Assistant and ImmunoSEQ Analyzer were used for data analysis, and V, D and J genes were assigned according to IMGT definitions. Clonality was computed as one minus normalized Shannon entropy of productive rearrangement frequencies, ranging from 0 to 1. Only overrepresented clonotypes making up at least 0.05% of the repertoire of each patient were included in the public clonotype analysis. Thirteen repertoires from age-matched healthy donors, obtained from immuneACCESS, served as clonality controls. TCRdb stores this immuneACCESS table with in-frame sequences only. Part of the clones is absent; in the studies checked, under half of the shortfall reflects unresolved V genes, and no reason is known for the rest. The V and J calls and clone size were taken over from that table, and D and trimming were inferred from the DNA. The table for this sample lists more than 200,000 clones; roughly 70% of them were counted only once. Of the sample, about 16% is held by the ten largest clones.

The time point label, read with the paper, signifies: roughly 23 months on ibrutinib. For TCR beta library preparation, approximately 2.2 micrograms of genomic DNA were isolated from cryopreserved PBMCs. Longitudinal blood samples from CLL patients receiving ibrutinib monotherapy were subjected to high-throughput TCR beta sequencing. Patients were enrolled in a phase 2 open-label single-center ibrutinib monotherapy trial. For this clone: This receptor's antigen is unknown. Within one base of it there is no much larger clone, and no base qualities were kept.

Broader findings and caveats from the paper: Sustained-remission and progressing patients did not have matched sampling times, and lymph node repertoires were not examined. Public clonotypes were found to be uncommon and were observed to contract or remain stable during treatment; the increase in clonality was shown to reflect expansion of private clonotypes at ibrutinib response. An increase in clonality was observed at ibrutinib response, with clonality remaining stable during sustained remission and falling back toward baseline at progression. Baseline clonality was found to be higher than that of age-matched healthy donors and was strongly correlated with circulating CD8+ T-cell counts.

The sequence is built from TRBV6-6 and TRBJ2-7; TRBD1 might be the D gene, on 6 matching bases. The sequence derives from a human donor with chronic lymphocytic leukemia. The sample in question was PBMCs, obtained after 24 months of ibrutinib treatment. The CDR3 has the sequence CASIPRTVSPDEQYF. The bases are TGTGCCAGCATCCCCCGGACAGTCAGCCCCGACGAGCAGTACTTC.